A single TCR beta chain is shown here with its context. The sample holds one count of this clone. There is no known antigen for this receptor. Base quality data are lacking; no much larger clone is found one base away. The protocol used for the library was the immunoSEQ multiplex PCR assay. The deep sequencing platform assayed 90,000 to 100,000 TCR templates per sample. Genomic DNA extracted from sorted T cells was the material used for TCRbeta CDR3 sequencing. Under the source paper's analysis protocol: The R programming language was used for the clonal analysis of the TCRbeta CDR3 data. Alloreactive CD4+ and CD8+ clones were identified by comparing unstimulated samples to CFSE-low samples taken after the reaction. Alloreactive CD4+ clones were assigned to regulatory or non-regulatory origin by matching sequences to sorted unstimulated Treg and non-Treg repertoires. Entries here come from immuneACCESS through TCRdb and include only in-frame sequences with V and J called. Some clones fail to appear in such tables; in the studies checked, an unresolved V gene covers under half of the shortfall, and the cause of the remainder is unknown. V and J calls and clone size are given by that table; D and trimming were obtained from the DNA. The sample contains about 100,000 clones, 91% of them found a single time. Under 0.15% of the sample is taken by the ten largest.

Sorted unstimulated T cells, along with proliferating T cells recovered from mixed lymphocyte reactions, underwent TCRbeta CDR3 sequencing. Fresh whole blood from roughly ten HLA-typed healthy donors was used to isolate PBMCs. The cysteine opens and the phenylalanine closes a CDR3 of 15 amino acids. CDR3 DNA is the only sequence kept; it has 45 bases, read in frame from the first base. From a lookup of the germline V gene, CDR1 and CDR2 are MNHNS and SASEGT. Unmatched junction bases come to 11, with V trimmed by 7 bases and J by 6 bases. The data were taken from a study of siplizumab effects on memory and regulatory T cells (dated by TCRdb to 2018 to 2020). Study-wide context: The study examined how the anti-CD2 antibody siplizumab affects alloreactive T-cell subsets in allogeneic mixed lymphocyte reactions built from human PBMCs. The paper's findings and limits, for the study overall: Because sequences at frequencies below about 10^-5 were poorly captured, only a minor fraction of alloreactive clones could be mapped back to unstimulated subsets. In reactions with siplizumab, an average of approximately 69% of mappable alloreactive CD4+ clones were Treg-derived, compared with roughly 30% in control reactions. Whether proliferating Tregs from siplizumab cultures actually had suppressive function was not functionally confirmed. Roughly 75-95% of proliferating CD4+ or CD8+ clones could not be assigned a naive or memory phenotype. Compared with memory T cells, unstimulated naive T cells appeared more diverse, and naive cells seemed to make a substantial contribution to the alloresponse. The cumulative frequency of alloreactive sequences traceable to unstimulated CD4+ memory T cells was significantly reduced by siplizumab.

The sequence joins TRBV6-1 to TRBJ2-1, and TRBD1 aligns with 8 junction nucleotides. Sequenced material: CD4+ T cells sorted from blood. This sequence was found in a human donor in good health. The nucleotide sequence reads as follows: TGTGCCAGCACCTACGACAGGGGATTCGGCAATGAGCAGTTCTTC. This encodes CASTYDRGFGNEQFF.